This T cell receptor (beta chain) derives from a study of T cell repertoires in cytomegalovirus infection. For the study at large: Public TCR beta signatures provided an indication of both CMV infection and a matching HLA type. Study results and caveats: Summed public TCR beta family frequency identified CMV carriers bearing the relevant HLA. Dominant in the ex vivo response were TCR beta clonotypes restricted by HLA-C and specific for CMV.

The CDR3 is 14 residues long. The ends lost 3 bases at V and 5 bases at J; junction bases unmatched: 5. CDR1 SEHNR and CDR2 FQNEAQ come from the germline V gene (reference sequence). TCRdb processed the reads anew with MiXCR; each CDR3 protein has one entry. The sample consists of under 800,000 distinct CDR3 sequences, approximately 24% of them appearing once. This clonotype was seen many times. Its antigen is not identified. The J gene is TRBJ1-1, the V gene TRBV7-9; 8 positions match TRBD1. The sequence was collected from a human donor in good health (CMV status not recorded). Some clones in this sample may be carry-over from other donors' samples. What was sequenced was CD8+ T cells from PBMCs. The CDR3 DNA is TGTGCCAGCAGCTTCCCCAGGGGGCAGACTGAAGCTTTCTTT. Translating it yields CASSFPRGQTEAFF.